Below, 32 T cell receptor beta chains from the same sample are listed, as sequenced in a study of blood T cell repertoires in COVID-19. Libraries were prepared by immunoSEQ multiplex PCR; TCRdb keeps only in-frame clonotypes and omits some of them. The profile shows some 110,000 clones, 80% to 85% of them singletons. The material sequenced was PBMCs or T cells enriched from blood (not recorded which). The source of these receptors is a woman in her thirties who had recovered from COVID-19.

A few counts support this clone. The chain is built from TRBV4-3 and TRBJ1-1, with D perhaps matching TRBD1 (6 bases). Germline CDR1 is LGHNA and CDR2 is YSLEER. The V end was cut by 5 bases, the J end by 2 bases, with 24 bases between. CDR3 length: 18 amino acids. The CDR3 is CASSSGGGGNMGNTEAFF. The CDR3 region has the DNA TGCGCCAGCAGCTCGGGCGGGGGGGGCAACATGGGTAACACTGAAGCTTTCTTT.

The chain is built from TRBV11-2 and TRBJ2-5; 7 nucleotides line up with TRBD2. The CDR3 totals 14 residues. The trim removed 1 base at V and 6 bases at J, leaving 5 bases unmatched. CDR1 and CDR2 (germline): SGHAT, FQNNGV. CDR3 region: CASSLVWGGQTQYF. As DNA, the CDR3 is TGTGCCAGCAGCTTAGTTTGGGGGGGTCAGACCCAGTACTTC.

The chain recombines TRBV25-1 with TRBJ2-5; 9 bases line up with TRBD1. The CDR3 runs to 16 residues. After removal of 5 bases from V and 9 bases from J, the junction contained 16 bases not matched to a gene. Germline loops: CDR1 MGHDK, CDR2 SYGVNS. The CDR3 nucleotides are TGTGCCAGCAGTCCGCCCGGGACAGGGAGGGGAATGGCCCAGTACTTC. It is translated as CASSPPGTGRGMAQYF.

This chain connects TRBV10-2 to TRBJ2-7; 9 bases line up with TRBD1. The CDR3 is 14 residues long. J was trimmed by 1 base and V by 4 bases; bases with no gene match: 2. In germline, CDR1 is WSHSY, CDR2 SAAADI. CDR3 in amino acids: CASSATGGSYEQYF. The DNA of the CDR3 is TGCGCCAGCAGTGCGACAGGGGGTTCCTACGAGCAGTACTTC.

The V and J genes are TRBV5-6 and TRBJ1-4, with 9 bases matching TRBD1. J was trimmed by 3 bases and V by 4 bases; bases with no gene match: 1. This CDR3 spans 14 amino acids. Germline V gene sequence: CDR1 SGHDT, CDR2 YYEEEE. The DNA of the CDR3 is TGTGCCAGCAGCCGGACAGGGGCTAATGAAAAACTGTTTTTT. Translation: CASSRTGANEKLFF.

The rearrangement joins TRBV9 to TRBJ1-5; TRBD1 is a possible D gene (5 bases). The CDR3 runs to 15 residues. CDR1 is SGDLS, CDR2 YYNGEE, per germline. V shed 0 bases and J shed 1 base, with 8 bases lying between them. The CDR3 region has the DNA TGTGCCAGCAGCGTAGGGACACAGAGCAATCAGCCCCAGCATTTT. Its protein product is CASSVGTQSNQPQHF. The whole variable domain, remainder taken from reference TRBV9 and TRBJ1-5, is DSGVTQTPKHLITATGQRVTLRCSPRSGDLSVYWYQQSLDQGLQFLIQYYNGEERAKGNILERFSAQQFPDLHSELNLSSLELGDSALYFCASSVGTQSNQPQHFGDGTRLSIL.

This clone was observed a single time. This chain's CDR3 is CASSLQGLSQPQHF. Here the CDR3 DNA reads TGTGCCAGCAGTTTACAGGGGCTAAGTCAGCCCCAGCATTTT. The chain combines TRBV28 with TRBJ1-5; the D gene is possibly TRBD1 (6 bases). The length of the CDR3 is 14 residues. Trimming shortened V by 2 bases and J by 6 bases, and 11 bases separated the two germline ends. Germline values: CDR1 MDHEN, CDR2 SYDVKM. Together with reference TRBV28 and TRBJ1-5, the CDR3 gives the full variable domain: DVKVTQSSRYLVKRTGEKVFLECVQDMDHENMFWYRQDPGLGLRLIYFSYDVKMKEKGDIPEGYSVSREKKERFSLILESASTNQTSMYLCASSLQGLSQPQHFGDGTRLSIL.

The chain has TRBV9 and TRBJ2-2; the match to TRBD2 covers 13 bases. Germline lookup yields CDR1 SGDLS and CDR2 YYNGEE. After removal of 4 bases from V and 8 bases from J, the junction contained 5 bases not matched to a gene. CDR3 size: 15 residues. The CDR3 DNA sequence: TGTGCCAGCAGCAAACGGACTAGCGGGAGTGGGGAGCTGTTTTTT. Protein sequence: CASSKRTSGSGELFF.

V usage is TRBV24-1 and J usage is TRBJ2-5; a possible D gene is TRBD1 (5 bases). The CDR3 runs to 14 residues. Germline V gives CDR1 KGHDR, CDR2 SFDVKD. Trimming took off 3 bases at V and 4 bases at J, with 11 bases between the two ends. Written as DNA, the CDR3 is TGTGCCACCAGTGATCCGACAGAAGGAGAGACCCAGTACTTC. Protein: CATSDPTEGETQYF.

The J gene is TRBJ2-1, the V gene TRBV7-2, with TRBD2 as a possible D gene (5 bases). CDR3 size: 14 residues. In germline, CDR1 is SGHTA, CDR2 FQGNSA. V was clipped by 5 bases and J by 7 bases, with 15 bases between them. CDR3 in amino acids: CASSRSTSGNEQFF. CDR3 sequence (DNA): TGTGCCAGCAGCCGGAGCACAAGCGGTAATGAGCAGTTCTTC. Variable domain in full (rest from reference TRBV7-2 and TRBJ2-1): GAGVSQSPSNKVTEKGKDVELRCDPISGHTALYWYRQSLGQGLEFLIYFQGNSAPDKSGLPSDRFSAERTGGSVSTLTIQRTQQEDSAVYLCASSRSTSGNEQFFGPGTRLTVL.

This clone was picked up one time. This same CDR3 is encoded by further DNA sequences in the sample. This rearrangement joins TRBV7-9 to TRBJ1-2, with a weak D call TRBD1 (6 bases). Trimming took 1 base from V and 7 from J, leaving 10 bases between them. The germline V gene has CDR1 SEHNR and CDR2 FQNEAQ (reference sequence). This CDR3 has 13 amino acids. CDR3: CASSLGGRVGYTF. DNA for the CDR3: TGTGCCAGCAGCTTAGGGGGGCGCGTTGGCTACACCTTC.

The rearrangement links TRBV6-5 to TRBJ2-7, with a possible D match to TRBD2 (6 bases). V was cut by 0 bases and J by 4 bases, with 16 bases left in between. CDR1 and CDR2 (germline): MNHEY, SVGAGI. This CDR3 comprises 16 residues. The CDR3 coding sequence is TGTGCCAGCAGTTACTCGGAGGGATCGGGGAATTACGAGCAGTACTTC. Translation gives CASSYSEGSGNYEQYF.

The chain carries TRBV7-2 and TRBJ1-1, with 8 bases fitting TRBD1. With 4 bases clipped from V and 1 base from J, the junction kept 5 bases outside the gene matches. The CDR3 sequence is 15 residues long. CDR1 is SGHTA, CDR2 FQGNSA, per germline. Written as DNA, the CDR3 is TGTGCCAGCAGCTACCGGGACAGGAGGAACACTGAAGCTTTCTTT. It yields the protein CASSYRDRRNTEAFF.

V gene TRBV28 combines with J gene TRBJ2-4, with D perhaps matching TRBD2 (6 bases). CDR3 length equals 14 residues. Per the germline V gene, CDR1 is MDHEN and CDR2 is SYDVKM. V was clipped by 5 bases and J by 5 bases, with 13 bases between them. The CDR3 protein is CASSEAGQENIQYF. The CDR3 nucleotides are TGTGCCAGCAGTGAGGCGGGGCAGGAAAACATTCAGTACTTC.

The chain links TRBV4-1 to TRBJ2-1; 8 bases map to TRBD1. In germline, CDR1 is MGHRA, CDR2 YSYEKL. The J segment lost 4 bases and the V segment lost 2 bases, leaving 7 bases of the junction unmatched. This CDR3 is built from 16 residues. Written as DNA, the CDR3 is TGCGCCAGCAGCCAACTCCGGGACAGGATATACAATGAGCAGTTCTTC. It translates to CASSQLRDRIYNEQFF.

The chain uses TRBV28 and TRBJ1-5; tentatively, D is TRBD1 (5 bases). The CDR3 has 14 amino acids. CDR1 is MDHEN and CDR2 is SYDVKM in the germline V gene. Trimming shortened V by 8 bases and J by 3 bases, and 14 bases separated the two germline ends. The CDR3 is CASRLQGFNQPQHF. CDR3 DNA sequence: TGTGCCAGCCGTCTCCAGGGTTTCAATCAGCCCCAGCATTTT.

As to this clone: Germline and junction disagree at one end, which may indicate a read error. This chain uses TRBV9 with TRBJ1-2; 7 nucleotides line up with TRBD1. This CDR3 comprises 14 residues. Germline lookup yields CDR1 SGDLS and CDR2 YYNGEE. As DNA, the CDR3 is TGTGCCAGCACCGTAGACAGGGAGGGCTATGGCTACACCTTC. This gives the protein CASTVDREGYGYTF.

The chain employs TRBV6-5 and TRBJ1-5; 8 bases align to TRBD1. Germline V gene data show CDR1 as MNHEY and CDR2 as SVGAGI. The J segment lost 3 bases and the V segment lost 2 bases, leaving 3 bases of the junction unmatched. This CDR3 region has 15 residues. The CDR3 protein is CASSYGTGINQPQHF. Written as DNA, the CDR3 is TGTGCCAGCAGTTACGGGACAGGCATCAATCAGCCCCAGCATTTT.

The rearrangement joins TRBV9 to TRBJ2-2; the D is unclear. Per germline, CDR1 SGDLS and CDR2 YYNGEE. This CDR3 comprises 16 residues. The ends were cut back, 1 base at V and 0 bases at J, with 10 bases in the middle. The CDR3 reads CASSVTAGSNTGELFF. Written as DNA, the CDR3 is TGTGCCAGCAGCGTAACGGCAGGCTCGAACACCGGGGAGCTGTTTTTT.

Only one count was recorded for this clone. This CDR3 is CASSLFETGPDEQYF. CDR3 coding DNA: TGTGCCAGCAGTTTATTCGAGACAGGGCCAGACGAGCAGTACTTC. This chain uses TRBV28 with TRBJ2-7; TRBD1 aligns across 7 bases. The CDR3 contains 15 residues. V trimming: 1 base; J trimming: 5 bases; junction bases outside the gene matches: 8. The germline gives CDR1 MDHEN, CDR2 SYDVKM.

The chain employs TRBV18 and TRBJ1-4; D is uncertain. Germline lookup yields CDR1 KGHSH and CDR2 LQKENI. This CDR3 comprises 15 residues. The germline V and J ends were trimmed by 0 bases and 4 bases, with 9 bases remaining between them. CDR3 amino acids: CASSPPRVGNEKLFF. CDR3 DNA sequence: TGTGCCAGCTCACCACCCCGGGTGGGTAATGAAAAACTGTTTTTT.

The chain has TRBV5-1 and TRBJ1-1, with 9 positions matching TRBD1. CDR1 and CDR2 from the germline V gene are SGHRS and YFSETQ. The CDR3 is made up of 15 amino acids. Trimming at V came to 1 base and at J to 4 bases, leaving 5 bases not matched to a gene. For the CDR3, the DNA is TGCGCCAGCAGCTTGTGGGGACAGGGTAGCACTGAAGCTTTCTTT. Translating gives CASSLWGQGSTEAFF.

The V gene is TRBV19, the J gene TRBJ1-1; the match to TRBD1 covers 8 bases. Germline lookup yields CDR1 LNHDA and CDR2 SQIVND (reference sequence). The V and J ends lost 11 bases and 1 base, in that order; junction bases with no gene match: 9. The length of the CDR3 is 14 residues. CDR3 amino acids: CASSDRAGNTEAFF. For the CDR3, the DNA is TGTGCCTCCTCGGACAGGGCGGGGAACACTGAAGCTTTCTTT.

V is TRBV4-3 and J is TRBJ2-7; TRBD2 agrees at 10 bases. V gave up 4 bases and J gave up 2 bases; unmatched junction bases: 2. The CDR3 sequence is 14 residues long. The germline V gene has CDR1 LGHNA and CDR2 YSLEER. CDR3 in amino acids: CASSLGTSAYEQYF. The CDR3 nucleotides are TGCGCCAGCAGCCTCGGGACTAGCGCCTACGAGCAGTACTTC.

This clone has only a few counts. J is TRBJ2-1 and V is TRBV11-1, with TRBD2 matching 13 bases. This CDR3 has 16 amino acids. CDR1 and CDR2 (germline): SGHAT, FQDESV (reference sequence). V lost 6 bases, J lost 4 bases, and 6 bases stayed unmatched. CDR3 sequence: CASRPGTSGVYNEQFF. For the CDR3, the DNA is TGTGCCAGCAGGCCCGGGACTAGCGGGGTTTACAATGAGCAGTTCTTC.

CDR3 sequence: CASSQPRATGNEKLFF. The CDR3 nucleotides read TGTGCCAGCAGCCAACCCCGGGCCACGGGGAATGAAAAACTGTTTTTT. The V gene is TRBV3-1 (or the pseudogene TRBV3-2), the J gene TRBJ1-4; D is ambiguous. This CDR3 has 16 amino acids. CDR1 is LGHDT, CDR2 YNNKEL, per germline (reference sequence). V dropped 2 bases and J dropped 5 bases, with 15 bases sitting between them.

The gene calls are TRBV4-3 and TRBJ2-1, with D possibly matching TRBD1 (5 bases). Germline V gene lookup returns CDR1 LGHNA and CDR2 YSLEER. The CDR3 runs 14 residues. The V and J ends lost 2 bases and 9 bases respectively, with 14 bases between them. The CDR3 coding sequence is TGCGCCAGCAGCCAAACCTTCACAGGCAGTGAGCAGTTCTTC. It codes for CASSQTFTGSEQFF.

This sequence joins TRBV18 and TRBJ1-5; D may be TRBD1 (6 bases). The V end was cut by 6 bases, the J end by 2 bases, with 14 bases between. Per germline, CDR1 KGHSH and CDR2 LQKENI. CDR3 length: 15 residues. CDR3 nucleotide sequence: TGTGCCAGCTCCCCGCCCGGGACACGCAATCAGCCCCAGCATTTT. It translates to CASSPPGTRNQPQHF. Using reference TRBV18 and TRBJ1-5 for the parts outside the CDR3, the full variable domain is NAGVMQNPRHLVRRRGQEARLRCSPMKGHSHVYWYRQLPEEGLKFMVYLQKENIIDESGMPKERFSAEFPKEGPSILRIQQVVRGDSAAYFCASSPPGTRNQPQHFGDGTRLSIL.

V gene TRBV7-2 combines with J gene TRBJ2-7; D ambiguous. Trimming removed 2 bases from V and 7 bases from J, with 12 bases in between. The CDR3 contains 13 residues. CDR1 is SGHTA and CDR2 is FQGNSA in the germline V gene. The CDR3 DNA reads TGTGCCAGCAGCTTATCCTTGCCTCGGGAGCAGTACTTC. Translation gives CASSLSLPREQYF.

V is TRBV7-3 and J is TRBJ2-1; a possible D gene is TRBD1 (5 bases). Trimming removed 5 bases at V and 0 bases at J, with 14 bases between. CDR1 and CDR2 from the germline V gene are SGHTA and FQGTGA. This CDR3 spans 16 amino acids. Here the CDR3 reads CASSVDISSSYNEQFF. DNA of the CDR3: TGTGCCAGCAGCGTGGACATTTCAAGCTCCTACAATGAGCAGTTCTTC.

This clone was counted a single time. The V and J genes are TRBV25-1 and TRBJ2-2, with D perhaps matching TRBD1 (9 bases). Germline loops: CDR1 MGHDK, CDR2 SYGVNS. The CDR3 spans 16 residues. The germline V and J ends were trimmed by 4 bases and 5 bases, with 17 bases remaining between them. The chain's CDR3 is CASSVAGQGRTGELFF. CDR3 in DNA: TGTGCCAGCAGTGTAGCGGGACAGGGAAGGACCGGGGAGCTGTTTTTT.

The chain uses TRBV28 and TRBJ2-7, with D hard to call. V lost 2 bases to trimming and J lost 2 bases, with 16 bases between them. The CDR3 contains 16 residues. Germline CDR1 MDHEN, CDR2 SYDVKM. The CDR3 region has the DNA TGTGCCAGCAGTTTAGTTGGTACACTGACTCCCTACGAGCAGTACTTC. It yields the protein CASSLVGTLTPYEQYF.